This T cell receptor (beta chain) was recorded in a study of T cells in Graves' hyperthyroidism and ophthalmopathy (dated by TCRdb to the late 2010s). For the study in its entirety: Peripheral blood samples were taken at initial diagnosis, before any treatment was given. The approximately 100 discovery patients were divided at random into training and test sets in a 7:3 ratio. After blood sampling, hyperthyroidism patients were treated with methimazole at a starting dose of 30 mg daily, and ophthalmopathy patients were treated with high-dose intravenous methylprednisolone. According to the paper, TCR Vbeta CDR3 sequencing was carried out on 120 to 150 peripheral blood samples, which came from around 43 ophthalmopathy, approximately 78 hyperthyroidism and 17 progressor patients. To identify distinguishing TCR V-J signatures, a discovery cohort of 90 to 100 patients was used, comprising 43 with Graves' ophthalmopathy and some 57 with stable Graves' hyperthyroidism. Thyroid tissue and blood T-cell repertoires from several Graves' hyperthyroidism patients were also compared in the study. Whether ophthalmopathy could be predicted prospectively was tested in an independent validation cohort made up of roughly 20 hyperthyroidism patients plus 17 patients who later progressed to ophthalmopathy.

Many counts were recorded for this clonotype. Its antigen is not yet known. Base qualities were left out, and no much larger clone turns up one base away. Amplification of TCR beta CDR3 regions was carried out from RNA transcripts. The first round of RT-PCR for the TCR CDR3 was performed with the HTBI primer set and the Qiagen OneStep RT-PCR kit. Libraries were constructed in a second round of multiplex PCR, after which size selection and purification were carried out. The libraries were sequenced on an Illumina HiSeq2000 using paired-end 100 bp reads. Concerning the study's data processing: SOAPnuke was used to process the raw data, with reads discarded if the reads contained adapters or uncalled bases, had a mean Phred below 15, or lacked an exact constant-primer or identifier match. High-quality paired reads were merged using COPE v1.2.5, and each unique nucleotide sequence was defined as a clonotype. Clonotypes were aligned to IMGT TRBV, TRBD and TRBJ reference segments using MiTCR v1.1. The analysis included only V-J combinations with a frequency above 0.0001, which together covered approximately 99% of the repertoires. The TCS score was defined as the ratio of F50 (clonal expansion) to E x V (chaos), calculated using BLOSUM62-based TCRdist between CDR3 peptides within each V-J. Welch's t-statistics and random forest reduced around 520 V-J features to some 14, which were used in a naive Bayes classifier (R e1071). TCRdb ran its own pipeline on the public reads, namely fastp trimming at Q25 and MiXCR clone calling, and kept in-frame beta chains. Each entry is one CDR3 protein sequence, shown with its most common DNA and genes. The V and J calls were determined by TCRdb, not by the authors. The sample yields more than 300,000 distinct CDR3 sequences; approximately 13% were counted once. Around 23% of the sample goes to the ten largest clones.

Stable Graves' hyperthyroidism was defined as the absence of progression to ophthalmopathy over 18 months of follow-up. The hyperthyroidism patients were between 18 and 65 years old and newly diagnosed, with a disease duration of less than 2 months. Patients with uncontrolled infections, other autoimmune diseases, pregnancy or lactation were excluded. Diagnoses relied on clinical symptoms, serum thyroxine and TRAb, thyroid ultrasound and orbital computed tomography. PBMCs were separated from 7.5 to 10 ml of fresh peripheral blood using Ficoll-Paque density gradient centrifugation. Total RNA was extracted using Trizol reagent, and RNA quality was assessed on an Agilent 2100 Bioanalyzer. The CDR3 holds 14 amino acids from the cysteine to the phenylalanine. Only the CDR3 DNA stays, 42 bases, in frame from base 1. CDR1 and CDR2 are read off the germline V gene as MDHEN and SYDVKM. V drops 7 bases and J drops 5 bases, leaving 15 bases in between.

Here is what the overall study found, with its caveats: In validation, progression to ophthalmopathy was predicted by the model with nearly 71% sensitivity and just over 72% specificity, a median of 6.5 months before onset. No statistical method was used to fix the sample size in advance, and group allocation was not hidden from the investigators. A model built on a 13 V-J signature distinguished ophthalmopathy from stable hyperthyroidism, reaching over 85% sensitivity and around 82% specificity in cross-validation and 80%/75% in testing. Blood samples also contained most of the expanded thyroid clonotypes (frequency above 0.001), which suggests that blood repertoires may reflect thyroid immune responses.

The sequence is built from TRBV28 and TRBJ2-1, with TRBD1 perhaps the D gene, on 6 matching bases. This receptor was taken from a woman aged 30 to 39 with Graves' hyperthyroidism. Sequenced input: blood. The encoded CDR3 is CASTQGTLNNEQFF. The nucleotide sequence is TGTGCCAGCACGCAGGGGACACTTAACAATGAGCAGTTCTTC.